This T cell receptor (beta chain) appears in the sequencing data of a study of a mutant IDH1 vaccine in newly diagnosed glioma. Overall study context: Eight vaccine doses were administered to patients at weeks 1, 3, 5, 7, 11, 15, 19 and 23. With temozolomide cycles, or 4-6 weeks after radiotherapy alone, vaccination was started. Therapy received beforehand was radiotherapy, temozolomide, or both, with most patients given both. Whole-study results and caveats: There were vaccine-induced immune responses in around 94% of the patients.

Sequencing used immunoSEQ multiplex PCR; TCRdb keeps in-frame clones, though not all of them. The repertoire includes approximately 21,000 clones, roughly 91% of them detected once, and approximately 5.1% sits in the top ten. CDR1 SGHDN and CDR2 FVKESK come from the germline V gene. V dropped 3 bases and J dropped 5; count of bases not matched to a gene: 10. CDR3 length: 16 residues. As concerns this clone: No antigen is known for it.

Noted time point: week 11, during vaccination. Every vaccine dose comprised 300 ug of mutant IDH1 20-mer peptide plus topical imiquimod. The sequence was collected from a woman aged 40-49 years with glioma. The chain carries TRBV14 and TRBJ2-5; 9 bases are shared with TRBD2. The sequences come from PBMCs, collected from a glioma patient whose treatment included an IDH1 peptide vaccine. In DNA, the CDR3 is TGTGCCAGCAGCCACGGGACTAGCTCCCGCGCGGAGACCCAGTACTTC. It translates to CASSHGTSSRAETQYF.